This T cell receptor beta chain was sequenced in a study of cytomegalovirus exposure and HLA in healthy donors. The J segment lost 5 bases and the V segment lost 5 bases, leaving 11 bases of the junction unmatched. The CDR3 loop spans 15 amino acids. Germline lookup yields CDR1 SSHAT and CDR2 FNYEAQ (reference sequence). A multiplex PCR was run with 60 Vbeta primers and 13 Jbeta primers. Clones were sequenced by immunoSEQ multiplex PCR, and TCRdb holds only the in-frame ones, with some missing. This sample has 70,000 to 85,000 clones, with roughly 70% found just once. The receptor was derived from a middle-aged man in good health and CMV-seropositive. The sequencing sample was made of PBMCs. This rearrangement joins TRBV7-7 to TRBJ2-5; 7 bases are shared with TRBD1. The chain's CDR3 is CASSLRQGSGETQYF. CDR3 DNA sequence: TGTGCCAGCAGCCTGCGACAGGGCAGTGGGGAGACCCAGTACTTC.